The 8 T cell receptor beta chains listed next were all sequenced from one sample in a study of molecular identifiers for immune sequencing clone quantification. TCRdb passed the PCR reads through MiXCR, listing each CDR3 protein once. The sample shows 37,000 or so distinct CDR3 sequences, 18% of them seen only once. The sequenced sample consisted of naive CD8+ T cells from blood, with Jurkat cell RNA spiked in. Subset indicated: FACS-sorted CD8+CD4-CCR7+CD45RA+ naive T cells. The origin of the receptors is a human donor in good health. Some libraries in this study had Jurkat cell RNA spiked in.

Notes on this clonotype: With a much larger clone just one base away, this may be a read error. The chain uses TRBV4-1 and TRBJ2-7, with TRBD2 as a possible D gene (5 bases). The CDR3 contains 15 residues. Germline CDR1 MGHRA, CDR2 YSYEKL. The CDR3 region is CASSQRVSSSCEQYF. Written as DNA, the CDR3 is TGCGCCAGCAGCCAGAGGGTGTCAAGCTCCTGCGAGCAGTACTTC.

In its sample, this clonotype was seen many times. V is TRBV24-1 and J is TRBJ2-1, with TRBD2 identical over 7 bases. J lost 0 bases, V lost 1 base, and 5 bases had no gene match. CDR1 is KGHDR, CDR2 SFDVKD, per germline. CDR3 size: 17 residues. CDR3 DNA sequence: TGTGCCACCAGTGATTTACAAGCGGGAAGCTCCTACAATGAGCAGTTCTTC. Translating gives CATSDLQAGSSYNEQFF.

This clonotype has a count of ten or more. V and J are TRBV2 and TRBJ1-5; 9 positions match TRBD1. After removal of 6 bases from V and 1 base from J, the junction contained 4 bases not matched to a gene. Germline V gene sequence: CDR1 SNHLY, CDR2 FYNNEI. CDR3 length: 15 residues. CDR3 nucleotide sequence: TGTGCCAGCAGATGGGACAGGGCGAGCAATCAGCCCCAGCATTTT. The encoded protein is CASRWDRASNQPQHF.

The sample holds many counts of this clonotype. This rearrangement joins TRBV10-3 to TRBJ2-3; 8 positions match TRBD2. Germline V lookup: CDR1 ENHRY, CDR2 SYGVKD. V shed 7 bases, J shed 2 bases, and the junction held 11 bases outside the gene matches. There are 16 residues in the CDR3. CDR3 DNA sequence: TGTGCCATCACGGGGGGGGAACTAGCCGACACAGATACGCAGTATTTT. Encoded protein: CAITGGELADTDTQYF.

In regard to this clonotype: This may arise from a read error, as a much more abundant clone is one base away. DNA of the CDR3: TGTGCCAGCAGCTTAGCGGGGCTCTCCCTCTATAATTCACCCCTCCACTTT. This translates into CASSLAGLSLYNSPLHF. J is TRBJ1-6 and V is TRBV7-6; D might be TRBD1 (5 bases). The CDR3 has 17 residues. V lost 0 bases and J 3 bases, leaving 12 bases between the germline ends. The germline V gene has CDR1 SGHVS and CDR2 FNYEAQ.

This chain uses TRBV7-6 with TRBJ2-7; 9 bases align to TRBD2. The germline gives CDR1 SGHVS, CDR2 FNYEAQ. This CDR3 region has 15 residues. V gave up 5 bases and J gave up 2 bases; unmatched junction bases: 7. CDR3 DNA sequence: TGTGCCAGCAGCGCGAGCGGGGGGCGTCCCTACGAGCAGTACTTC. Its translation: CASSASGGRPYEQYF.

Ten or more counts support this clonotype. The V gene is TRBV28, the J gene TRBJ2-7; TRBD2 is a possible D gene (6 bases). Trimming took 2 bases from V and 2 from J, leaving 13 bases between them. This CDR3 is built from 15 residues. The germline CDR1 and CDR2 sequences are MDHEN and SYDVKM. CDR3 DNA sequence: TGTGCCAGCAGTTTACAAGCGGGCGAACCCTACGAGCAGTACTTC. It codes for CASSLQAGEPYEQYF.

The chain carries TRBV27 and TRBJ2-1; 8 bases are a match to TRBD2. Germline V gene sequence: CDR1 MNHEY, CDR2 SMNVEV (reference sequence). V dropped 8 bases and J dropped 2; count of bases not matched to a gene: 8. The CDR3 has 15 amino acids. The CDR3, as DNA: TGTGCCAGCGGGAGCGGGAGAAGACCCTACAATGAGCAGTTCTTC. Translated: CASGSGRRPYNEQFF.